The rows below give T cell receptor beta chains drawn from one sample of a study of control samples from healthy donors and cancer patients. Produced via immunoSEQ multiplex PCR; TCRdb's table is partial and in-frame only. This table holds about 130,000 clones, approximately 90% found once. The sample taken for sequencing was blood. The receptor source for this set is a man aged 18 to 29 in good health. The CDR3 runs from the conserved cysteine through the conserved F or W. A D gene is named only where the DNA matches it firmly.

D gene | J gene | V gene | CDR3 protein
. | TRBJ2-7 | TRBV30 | CAWSVDKPEQYF
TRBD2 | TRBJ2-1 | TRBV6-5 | CASSYPAGGGGNEQFF
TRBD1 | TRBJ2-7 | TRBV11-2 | CASSTWTGSSYEQYF
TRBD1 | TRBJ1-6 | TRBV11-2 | CASSSDRVGSPLHF
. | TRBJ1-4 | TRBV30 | CAWKGATNEKLFF
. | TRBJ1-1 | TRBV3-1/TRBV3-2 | CASSFGSAGTEAFF
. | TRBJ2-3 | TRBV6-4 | CASSESSGSTDTQYF
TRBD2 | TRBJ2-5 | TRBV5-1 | CASSLRTSNQETQYF
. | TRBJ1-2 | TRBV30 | CAWSGLALYGYTF
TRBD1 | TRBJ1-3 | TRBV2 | CASRVRGLPGNTIYF
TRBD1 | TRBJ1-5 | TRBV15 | CATSRWGQAGYQPQHF
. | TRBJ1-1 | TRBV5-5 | CASSLTGWGITEAFF
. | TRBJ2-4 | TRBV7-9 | CASSLGGVNRLAKNIQYF
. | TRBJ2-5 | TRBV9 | CASSVGDSRVGETQYF
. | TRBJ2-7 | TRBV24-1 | CATSDPRDTADVYEQYF
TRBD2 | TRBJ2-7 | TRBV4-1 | CASSQEPGRGWGEQYF
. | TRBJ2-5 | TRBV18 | CASSPVPGYTLVEETQYF
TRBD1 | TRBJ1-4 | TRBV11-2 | CASSTRDSAEKLFF
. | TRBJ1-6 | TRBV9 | CASSVTDVNSPLHF
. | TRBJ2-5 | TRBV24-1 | CATSDLTEETQYF
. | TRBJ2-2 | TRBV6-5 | CASSYSPGELFF
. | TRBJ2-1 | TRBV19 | CASSITRNNNEQFF
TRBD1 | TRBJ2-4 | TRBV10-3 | CAISESTGARTKNIQYF
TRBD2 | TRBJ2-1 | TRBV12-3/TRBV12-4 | CASRSGGAGEQFF
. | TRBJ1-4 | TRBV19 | CASSKQVATNEKLFF
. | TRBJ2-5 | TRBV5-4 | CASSPAMGTQYF
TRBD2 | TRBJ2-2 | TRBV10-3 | CAISEPGGRHSKMSTGELFF
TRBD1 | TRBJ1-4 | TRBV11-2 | CASSSLQGLDEKLFF
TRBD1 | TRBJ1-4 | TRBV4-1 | CASSQASTGGGKLFF
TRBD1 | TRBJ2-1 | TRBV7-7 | CASSPGGRRDNEQFF
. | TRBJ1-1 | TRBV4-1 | CASSQDGGRPGNTEAFF
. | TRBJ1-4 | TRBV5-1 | CASSETGPGATNEKLFF
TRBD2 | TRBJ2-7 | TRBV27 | CASKLAGPYEQYF
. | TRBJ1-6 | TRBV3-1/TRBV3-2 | CASSQDRWAPSPLHF
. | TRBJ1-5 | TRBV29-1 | CSVGGPNQPQHF
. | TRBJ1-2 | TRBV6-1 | CASSEQTANYGYTF
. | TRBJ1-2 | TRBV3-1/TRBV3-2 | CASSQDRGKRAGYTF
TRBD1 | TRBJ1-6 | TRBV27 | CASSLEGTGGNSPLHF
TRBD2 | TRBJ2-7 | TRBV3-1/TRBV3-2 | CASSPRGIAYEQYF
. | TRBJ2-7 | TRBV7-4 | CASSLDPEKGTPGFEQYF
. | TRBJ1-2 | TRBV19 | CASSISRGLGYGYTF
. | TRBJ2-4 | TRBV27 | CASSLNGLKSAPKNIQYF
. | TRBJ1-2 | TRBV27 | CASSLSYGARGYTF
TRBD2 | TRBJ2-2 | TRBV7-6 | CASSTRLRTSLTGELFF
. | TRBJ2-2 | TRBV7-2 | CASSSIAEKNTGELFF
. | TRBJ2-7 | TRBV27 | CASRETDGTYEQYF
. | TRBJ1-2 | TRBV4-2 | CASSQGAPTGYTF
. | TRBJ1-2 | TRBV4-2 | CASSQDGREGYTF
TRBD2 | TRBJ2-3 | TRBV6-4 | CASAASGGAADTQYF
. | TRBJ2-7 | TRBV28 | CASNQDREVYEQYF
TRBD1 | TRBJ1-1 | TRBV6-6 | CASSLRDRKNTEAFF
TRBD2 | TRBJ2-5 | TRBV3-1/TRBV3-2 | CASRPTSGGLLQETQYF
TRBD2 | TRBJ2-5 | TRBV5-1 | CASSLGRVSGGETQYF